This T cell receptor beta chain originates from a study of identical twins. Findings of the study overall: Fewer insertions characterized abundant cord blood beta clonotypes, whereas memory repertoires showed none. Cross-sectional statistical analysis was relied on for the conclusions, without the same donors being followed. Models predicted too little out-of-frame TCR alpha sharing in monozygotic twins.

V lost 6 bases to trimming and J lost 3 bases, with 15 bases between them. Looked up from germline, CDR1 is MDHEN and CDR2 is SYDVKM. This CDR3 has 14 residues. Healthy Caucasians were all of the donors. This clonotype was counted ten times or more. Its antigen is as yet unknown. TCRdb itself ran the 5' RACE reads through MiXCR, one entry per CDR3 protein. The sample includes about 480,000 distinct CDR3 sequences, 14% of them seen just once. In addition, the sample was reused for a study of yellow fever vaccine responses in identical twins.

Sequencing used CD4+ T cells sorted from blood. The J gene is TRBJ2-7, the V gene TRBV28; the D gene is possibly TRBD1 (6 bases). This TCR came from a woman under 30 in good health. CDR3 DNA sequence: TGTGCCAGCAGAAAAGACAGGAACCTCTACGAGCAGTACTTC. This sequence encodes CASRKDRNLYEQYF.